Shown below are 15 T cell receptor beta chains from a single sample sequenced in a study of shared clonotypes between healthy human individuals. TCRdb's copy holds only in-frame clones and misses some; the assay was immunoSEQ multiplex PCR. The sample has roughly 410,000 clones, 90% to 98% seen once. Sequences were obtained from memory CD8+ T cells sorted from blood. Specified subset: CD45RO+ cells pooled with CCR7-negative TemRA cells. The receptor set was obtained from a man aged 30-40 years in good health.

J is TRBJ2-1 and V is TRBV5-1; no firm D call. Trimming took 1 base from V and 3 from J, leaving 17 bases between them. The germline V gene has CDR1 SGHRS and CDR2 YFSETQ. This CDR3 is built from 17 residues. CDR3 loop: CASSLFWVPLHYNEQFF. CDR3 DNA sequence: TGCGCCAGCAGCTTGTTTTGGGTGCCCTTACACTACAATGAGCAGTTCTTC.

This clone has only one observation. The chain employs TRBV7-9 and TRBJ1-1; TRBD1 might be the D (6 bases). CDR1 is SEHNR and CDR2 is FQNEAQ in the germline V gene (reference sequence). V dropped 6 bases and J dropped 0 bases, with 14 bases sitting between them. The CDR3 has 15 amino acids. The CDR3 coding sequence is TGTGCCAGCAGGGCCACGGGACAAATGAACACTGAAGCTTTCTTT. Residues: CASRATGQMNTEAFF.

V is TRBV28 and J is TRBJ2-3, with 11 bases lining up with TRBD2. Germline CDR1 and CDR2: MDHEN and SYDVKM. The V and J ends lost 4 bases and 7 bases, in that order; junction bases with no gene match: 7. This CDR3 contains 15 residues. CDR3 nucleotide sequence: TGTGCCAGCAGTTCGGGGACTAGCGGAGGACATACGCAGTATTTT. Protein sequence: CASSSGTSGGHTQYF.

The rearrangement links TRBV9 to TRBJ2-7, with TRBD2 as a possible D gene (5 bases). Germline V gene data show CDR1 as SGDLS and CDR2 as YYNGEE. The CDR3 sequence is 14 residues long. V gave up 0 bases and J gave up 4 bases, with 11 bases separating them. The CDR3 is CASSVGGPIYEQYF. The CDR3 nucleotides are TGTGCCAGCAGCGTAGGAGGGCCCATATACGAGCAGTACTTC.

This chain joins TRBV4-1 and TRBJ2-7, with 10 bases aligning to TRBD2. Germline assignment: CDR1 MGHRA and CDR2 YSYEKL. The CDR3 spans 16 residues. The trim removed 0 bases at V and 0 bases at J, leaving 2 bases unmatched. For the CDR3, the DNA is TGCGCCAGCAGCCAAGATGCTAGCGGGAGCTCCTACGAGCAGTACTTC. It codes for CASSQDASGSSYEQYF.

J is TRBJ2-7 and V is TRBV28; TRBD1 agrees at 8 bases. V gave up 6 bases and J gave up 3 bases; unmatched junction bases: 7. CDR1 MDHEN and CDR2 SYDVKM come from the germline V gene. This CDR3 region has 14 residues. The CDR3 sequence: CASRGTGAYYEQYF. The CDR3 bases are TGTGCCAGCAGGGGGACAGGAGCCTACTACGAGCAGTACTTC. Variable domain in full (rest from reference TRBV28 and TRBJ2-7): DVKVTQSSRYLVKRTGEKVFLECVQDMDHENMFWYRQDPGLGLRLIYFSYDVKMKEKGDIPEGYSVSREKKERFSLILESASTNQTSMYLCASRGTGAYYEQYFGPGTRLTVT.

This rearrangement joins TRBV19 to TRBJ1-2, with 10 bases fitting TRBD1. The trim removed 4 bases at V and 7 bases at J, leaving 9 bases unmatched. Germline lookup yields CDR1 LNHDA and CDR2 SQIVND (reference sequence). The CDR3 extends over 15 amino acids. The CDR3 bases are TGTGCCAGTAGTACGCTGAAGACAGGGGGCGGTGGCTACACCTTC. Its protein product is CASSTLKTGGGGYTF.

The chain carries TRBV5-8 and TRBJ1-2; D gene uncertain. CDR3 length: 16 amino acids. In germline, CDR1 is SGHTS, CDR2 YDEGEE. Trimming removed 4 bases from V and 3 bases from J, with 19 bases in between. The CDR3 spells CASSPRVPGSDYGYTF. The CDR3 DNA reads TGTGCCAGCAGCCCTAGGGTACCGGGTTCGGACTATGGCTACACCTTC.

The rearrangement uses TRBV4-2 and TRBJ2-1; tentatively, D is TRBD2 (6 bases). The V and J ends lost 1 base and 7 bases respectively, with 14 bases between them. Germline V gene data show CDR1 as LGHNA and CDR2 as YNFKEQ. The CDR3 extends over 15 amino acids. The CDR3 loop is CASSQGEGGRNEQFF. As DNA, the CDR3 is TGTGCCAGCAGCCAAGGTGAGGGAGGTCGGAATGAGCAGTTCTTC.

This chain joins TRBV10-2 and TRBJ1-5; 8 positions match TRBD1. The germline gives CDR1 WSHSY, CDR2 SAAADI. The CDR3 sequence is 21 residues long. Trimming at V came to 0 bases and at J to 0 bases, leaving 16 bases not matched to a gene. CDR3: CASSESSGQDILKNSNQPQHF. The CDR3 DNA reads as TGCGCCAGCAGTGAGTCGTCGGGACAGGATATTCTTAAGAATAGCAATCAGCCCCAGCATTTT.

This clone showed up just once. This chain connects TRBV28 to TRBJ2-2, with TRBD1 identical over 10 bases. Germline CDR1 and CDR2: MDHEN and SYDVKM. This CDR3 has 17 amino acids. J lost 6 bases, V lost 1 base, and 8 bases had no gene match. The CDR3 region has the DNA TGTGCCAGCAGTTTATTCGAAGCGACAGGGGGCCCCGGGGAGCTGTTTTTT. As protein: CASSLFEATGGPGELFF.

For the CDR3, the DNA is TGCAGTGCTAAAGACGGAAACACCATATATTTT. It is translated as CSAKDGNTIYF. This rearrangement joins TRBV20-1 to TRBJ1-3; D gene uncertain. Germline values: CDR1 DFQATT, CDR2 SNEGSKA (reference sequence). The CDR3 consists of 11 residues. Trimming took off 4 bases at V and 4 bases at J, with 5 bases between the two ends.

In its sample, this clone was seen once. V usage is TRBV30 and J usage is TRBJ2-6; D not certain. Germline CDR1 GTSNPN, CDR2 SVGIG (reference sequence). This CDR3 has 13 amino acids. The CDR3 region has the DNA TGTGCATCGTGGAGCTCTGGGGCCAACGTCCTGACTTTC. Its protein product is CASWSSGANVLTF.

CDR3 loop: CASSLAGRAEAFF. The CDR3 DNA is TGTGCCAGCAGCTTAGCGGGGAGGGCTGAAGCTTTCTTT. The rearrangement joins TRBV7-2 to TRBJ1-1; D is unresolved. Trimming left V 0 bases short and J 6 bases short, with 8 bases between. In germline, CDR1 is SGHTA, CDR2 FQGNSA. The CDR3 totals 13 residues. Looking up the rest from reference TRBV7-2 and TRBJ1-1 gives the full variable domain: GAGVSQSPSNKVTEKGKDVELRCDPISGHTALYWYRQSLGQGLEFLIYFQGNSAPDKSGLPSDRFSAERTGGSVSTLTIQRTQQEDSAVYLCASSLAGRAEAFFGQGTRLTVV.

The chain links TRBV19 to TRBJ2-1; D assignment may be TRBD1 or TRBD2 (10 bases each). Germline V gives CDR1 LNHDA, CDR2 SQIVND (reference sequence). The CDR3 totals 17 residues. V dropped 9 bases and J dropped 7 bases, with 28 bases sitting between them. CDR3 sequence reads: CASRRTGGASGSNEQFF. Written as DNA, the CDR3 is TGTGCCAGCCGAAGGACAGGGGGGGCTAGCGGGAGTAATGAGCAGTTCTTC.